This T cell receptor (beta chain) was captured by sequencing in a study of human T cells and chemical hapten exposure. TCRdb passed the RACE reads through MiXCR, listing each CDR3 protein once. The repertoire has about 50,000 distinct CDR3 sequences, about 10% of them found once; the top ten carry 1.5% to 2%. Study-wide results and caveats: More PT1 expanded TCRs went with higher patch test scores.

Time point specified: patch test 2, 6 weeks after DPC sensitization. The treatment denotes: therapeutic diphenylcyclopropenone sensitization with weekly scalp DPC. Blood sampling occurred before each patch-test application. About this clonotype: Its antigen is unidentified. An end of the junction differs from the germline gene, which may be a read error.

The CDR3 runs to 14 residues. The germline CDR1 and CDR2 sequences are SGHRS and YFSETQ. The chain links TRBV5-1 to TRBJ1-1; TRBD1 is a possible D gene (5 bases). This receptor was identified in a woman aged 45-59 years with alopecia areata. Some clones in this sample may be carry-over from other donors' samples. The specimen comprised whole blood, sampled in connection with sensitization to the hapten diphenylcyclopropenone (DPC). The CDR3 reads CASSFDRADTEAFF. The CDR3 DNA sequence: TGCGCCAGCAGCTTTGATAGAGCGGACACCGAAGCTTTCTTT.